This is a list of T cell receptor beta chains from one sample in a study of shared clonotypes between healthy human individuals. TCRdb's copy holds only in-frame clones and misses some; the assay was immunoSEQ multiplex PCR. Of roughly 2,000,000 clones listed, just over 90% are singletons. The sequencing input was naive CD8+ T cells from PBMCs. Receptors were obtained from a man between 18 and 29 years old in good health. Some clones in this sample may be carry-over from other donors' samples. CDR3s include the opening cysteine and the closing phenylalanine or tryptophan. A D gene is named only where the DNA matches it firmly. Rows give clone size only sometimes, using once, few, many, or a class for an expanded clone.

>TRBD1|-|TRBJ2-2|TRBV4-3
CASSQTDRAVTGELFF
TGCGCCAGCAGCCAGACGGACAGGGCGGTCACCGGGGAGCTGTTTTTT
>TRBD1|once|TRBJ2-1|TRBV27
CASTDRGLGNEQFF
TGTGCCAGCACCGACAGGGGGTTAGGTAATGAGCAGTTCTTC
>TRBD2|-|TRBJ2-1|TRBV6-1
CASSETGRDYLSSHEQFF
TGTGCCAGCAGTGAAACAGGCCGGGACTATCTTTCTTCTCATGAGCAGTTCTTC
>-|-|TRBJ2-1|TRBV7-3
CASSLNPSDEQFF
TGTGCCAGCAGCTTAAACCCCTCTGATGAGCAGTTCTTC
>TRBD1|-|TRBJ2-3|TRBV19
CASSVGTGSTDTQYF
TGTGCCAGTAGTGTCGGGACAGGGAGCACAGATACGCAGTATTTT
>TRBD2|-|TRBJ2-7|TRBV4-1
CASSPQAGTRVIYEQYF
TGCGCCAGCAGCCCCCAGGCGGGGACTAGGGTCATCTACGAGCAGTACTTC
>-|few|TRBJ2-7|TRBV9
CASSVGQSSYEQYF
TGTGCCAGCAGCGTAGGACAGAGCTCCTACGAGCAGTACTTC
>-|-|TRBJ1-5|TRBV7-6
CASSLVDGQPQHF
TGTGCCAGCAGCTTAGTGGATGGGCAGCCCCAGCATTTT
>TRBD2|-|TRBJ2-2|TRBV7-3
CASRLTSGSVPGELFF
TGTGCCAGCAGACTTACTAGCGGGAGTGTCCCCGGGGAGCTGTTTTTT
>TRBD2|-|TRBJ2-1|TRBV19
CASSSLAGLGYEQFF
TGTGCCAGTAGTTCACTAGCGGGACTTGGTTATGAGCAGTTCTTC
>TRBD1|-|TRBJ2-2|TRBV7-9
CASSQLKAGGVNGELFF
TGTGCCAGCAGCCAACTAAAAGCAGGGGGCGTAAACGGGGAGCTGTTTTTT
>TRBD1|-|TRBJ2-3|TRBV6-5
CASSYDRGGTDTQYF
TGTGCCAGCAGTTACGACAGGGGTGGCACAGATACGCAGTATTTT
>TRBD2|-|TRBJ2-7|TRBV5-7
CASRIGTTSTPGLFYEQYF
TGTGCCAGCAGGATAGGGACCACATCTACGCCGGGACTATTTTACGAGCAGTACTTC
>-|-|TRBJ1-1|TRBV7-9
CASSLGPTEAFF
TGTGCCAGCAGCCTAGGCCCCACTGAAGCTTTCTTT